A selection of T cell receptor beta chains follows, all from one sample in a study of cytomegalovirus exposure and HLA in healthy donors. The table came from immunoSEQ multiplex PCR; TCRdb's copy has only in-frame clones and leaves some out. This sample yields about 210,000 clones, of which roughly 80% are seen a single time; more than 3% belongs to the top ten. Material for sequencing was PBMCs. The origin of the receptors is a man aged 35-49 years in good health and CMV-seropositive. Both conserved end residues are part of each CDR3. The D gene is left open where the match is weak. Not every row has a clone size; where given, it reads once, few, many or a size class.

>TRBD2|TRBV4-2|once|TRBJ2-1
CASSLTPPGTSRRPIINEQFF
TGTGCCAGCAGCCTCACCCCCCCCGGGACTAGCAGGCGCCCAATAATCAATGAGCAGTTCTTC
>TRBD1|TRBV28|-|TRBJ1-2
CASTLTGVGGYTF
TGTGCCAGCACCCTGACAGGGGTGGGTGGCTACACCTTC
>-|TRBV4-2|-|TRBJ1-5
CASSQDLGIPRPQHF
TGTGCCAGCAGCCAAGATCTCGGTATCCCTCGGCCCCAGCATTTT
>TRBD2|TRBV4-1|-|TRBJ2-4
CASSQENGGAYIQYF
TGCGCCAGCAGCCAAGAGAACGGGGGGGCATACATTCAGTACTTC
>-|TRBV4-1|-|TRBJ2-7
CASSQETNPFYEQYF
TGCGCCAGCAGCCAAGAGACAAACCCTTTCTACGAGCAGTACTTC
>TRBD1|TRBV7-9|-|TRBJ2-7
CASSSGQAWYEQYF
TGTGCCAGCAGCTCGGGACAGGCCTGGTACGAGCAGTACTTC
>TRBD1|TRBV18|few|TRBJ1-1
CASSLTGQGRDTEAFF
TGTGCCAGCTCACTAACGGGACAGGGAAGGGATACTGAAGCTTTCTTT
>-|TRBV2|-|TRBJ1-6
CASNLGGEYNSPLHF
TGTGCCAGCAATCTGGGAGGGGAATATAATTCACCCCTCCACTTT
>TRBD2|TRBV27|-|TRBJ2-7
CASRMKREALYEQYF
TGTGCCAGCAGGATGAAACGGGAGGCCCTTTACGAGCAGTACTTC
>TRBD1|TRBV14|-|TRBJ1-1
CASSRDREYTEAFF
TGTGCCAGCAGCCGGGACAGGGAATACACTGAAGCTTTCTTT
>TRBD1|TRBV5-3|-|TRBJ2-7
CARSLFFGQGAPRVVDEQYF
TGTGCCAGAAGCCTGTTCTTTGGGCAGGGGGCTCCCCGAGTGGTGGACGAGCAGTACTTC
>-|TRBV2|-|TRBJ2-3
CASSGPGADTQYF
TGTGCCAGCAGTGGTCCGGGGGCAGATACGCAGTATTTT
>TRBD1|TRBV5-1|-|TRBJ2-1
CASSLGLGTAYNEQFF
TGCGCCAGCAGCTTGGGGCTCGGGACAGCCTACAATGAGCAGTTCTTC
>TRBD2|TRBV30|-|TRBJ2-7
CAWSVQAGASYEQYF
TGTGCCTGGAGTGTACAAGCGGGGGCCTCCTACGAGCAGTACTTC
>TRBD1|TRBV13|-|TRBJ2-6
CASSGGTGSSFSGANVLTF
TGTGCCAGCAGCGGAGGGACAGGGTCCTCTTTCTCTGGGGCCAACGTCCTGACTTTC
>-|TRBV6-6|-|TRBJ1-2
CASRIRGVSGYTF
TGTGCCAGCAGAATCAGGGGAGTTAGTGGCTACACCTTC
>-|TRBV28|-|TRBJ2-2
CASIPQGKTGELFF
TGTGCCAGCATCCCCCAGGGAAAGACCGGGGAGCTGTTTTTT
>TRBD2|TRBV7-3|-|TRBJ2-3
CASSLSGGGAGDTQYF
TGTGCCAGCAGCTTAAGTGGCGGGGGGGCAGGAGATACGCAGTATTTT
>TRBD1|TRBV6-5|-|TRBJ1-1
CASSSGTGRLNTEAFF
TGTGCCAGCAGTTCCGGGACAGGGAGACTGAACACTGAAGCTTTCTTT
>-|TRBV6-1|few|TRBJ1-5
CASSEAGYSNQPQHF
TGTGCCAGCAGTGAAGCGGGCTATAGCAATCAGCCCCAGCATTTT
>TRBD2|TRBV2|-|TRBJ2-1
CASSVGSGGYNEQFF
TGTGCCAGCAGTGTTGGTAGCGGGGGCTACAATGAGCAGTTCTTC
>-|TRBV2|few|TRBJ2-2
CASSVQNTGELFF
TGTGCCAGCAGTGTACAAAACACCGGGGAGCTGTTTTTT
>TRBD2|TRBV27|-|TRBJ2-2
CASGRGGRNTGELFF
TGTGCCAGCGGGCGGGGGGGGCGGAACACCGGGGAGCTGTTTTTT
>TRBD1|TRBV7-9|-|TRBJ1-5
CASSLGGTGLYSNQPQHF
TGTGCCAGCAGCTTAGGAGGGACAGGGCTCTATAGCAATCAGCCCCAGCATTTT
>-|TRBV6-5|-|TRBJ1-5
CAIQWTANQPQHF
TGTGCCATCCAATGGACAGCGAATCAGCCCCAGCATTTT
>TRBD2|TRBV11-2|-|TRBJ2-7
CASSPSRVAGGRDEQYF
TGTGCCAGCAGCCCCAGTCGGGTAGCGGGGGGCCGCGACGAGCAGTACTTC
>TRBD1|TRBV7-9|-|TRBJ2-3
CASSLTRDSPTDTQYF
TGTGCCAGCAGCTTAACCCGGGACAGCCCCACAGATACGCAGTATTTT
>-|TRBV18|-|TRBJ1-1
CASSPQLKYQGRDTEAFF
TGTGCCAGCTCACCACAACTTAAATATCAGGGCCGTGACACTGAAGCTTTCTTT
>TRBD1|TRBV7-3|-|TRBJ2-7
CASSSDRNSYEQYF
TGTGCCAGCAGCTCGGACAGGAACTCCTACGAGCAGTACTTC
>TRBD2|TRBV27|-|TRBJ2-7
CASSRATSGRGFIPYEQYF
TGTGCCAGCAGCCGCGCGACTAGCGGGAGGGGTTTTATCCCCTACGAGCAGTACTTC
>-|TRBV5-5|-|TRBJ2-7
CASSRAGTLNREQYF
TGTGCCAGCAGCCGCGCCGGGACACTTAATAGAGAGCAGTACTTC
>TRBD1|TRBV7-2|few|TRBJ1-1
CASSVGTANTEAFF
TGTGCCAGCAGCGTCGGGACAGCGAACACTGAAGCTTTCTTT
>TRBD2|TRBV9|-|TRBJ2-1
CASSPSSGKNEQFF
TGTGCCAGCAGCCCCTCTAGCGGGAAAAATGAGCAGTTCTTC
>-|TRBV5-1|-|TRBJ2-5
CASTKSVQDSPWETQYF
TGCGCCAGCACCAAGAGTGTGCAGGACTCCCCTTGGGAGACCCAGTACTTC
>TRBD1|TRBV5-1|-|TRBJ1-1
CASTLSGQAVNTEAFF
TGCGCCAGCACGCTCTCGGGACAGGCGGTGAACACTGAAGCTTTCTTT
>TRBD2|TRBV7-2|-|TRBJ2-7
CASSLKAGGSYEQYF
TGTGCCAGCAGCTTAAAGGCGGGGGGTTCCTACGAGCAGTACTTC
>-|TRBV6-6|once|TRBJ2-5
CASRITSTQTQYF
TGTGCCAGCAGAATCACTAGTACCCAGACCCAGTACTTC
>TRBD1|TRBV29-1|-|TRBJ1-1
CSGSRQGMDTEAFF
TGCAGCGGAAGCCGACAGGGCATGGACACTGAAGCTTTCTTT
>TRBD1|TRBV5-4|few|TRBJ1-5
CASSRQGEGNQPQHF
TGTGCCAGCAGCCGACAGGGGGAGGGCAATCAGCCCCAGCATTTT
>-|TRBV5-1|-|TRBJ1-4
CASSLGPAEEKLFF
TGCGCCAGCAGCTTGGGACCGGCGGAGGAAAAACTGTTTTTT
>TRBD1|TRBV2|-|TRBJ1-5
CASRGDSYSNQPQHF
TGTGCCAGCAGGGGGGACAGTTATAGCAATCAGCCCCAGCATTTT
>-|TRBV7-2|few|TRBJ2-3
CASSFAGNTDTQYF
TGTGCCAGCAGCTTCGCGGGAAACACAGATACGCAGTATTTT
>TRBD1|TRBV7-9|-|TRBJ1-2
CASSTGGSYGYTF
TGTGCCAGCAGCACAGGGGGCTCGTATGGCTACACCTTC
>-|TRBV2|few|TRBJ1-4
CASSEVTTGIEKLFF
TGTGCCAGCAGTGAAGTAACGACAGGAATCGAAAAACTGTTTTTT
>TRBD1|TRBV5-1|-|TRBJ2-3
CASSLAVTGSPDTQYF
TGCGCCAGCAGCTTGGCGGTGACAGGGTCACCAGATACGCAGTATTTT
>TRBD2|TRBV4-3|-|TRBJ2-1
CASSQDSREGEQFF
TGCGCCAGCAGCCAAGACAGTCGGGAGGGGGAGCAGTTCTTC
>-|TRBV10-2|-|TRBJ1-2
CASSDYRDYGYTF
TGCGCCAGCAGTGACTACAGGGACTATGGCTACACCTTC
>TRBD2|TRBV5-5|few|TRBJ2-5
CASSWRLAGEETQYF
TGTGCCAGCAGCTGGAGACTAGCGGGAGAAGAGACCCAGTACTTC
>-|TRBV2|once|TRBJ1-2
CASNDDRRVDYGYTF
TGTGCCAGCAATGACGACAGGCGCGTAGACTATGGCTACACCTTC